This T cell receptor beta chain was sequenced in a study of blood T cell repertoires in COVID-19. Study-wide background: Sample material is recorded as cDNA or gDNA derived from T cells, B-cell-depleted T cells, or PBMCs.

Authors' processing steps: Reference gene primers were amplified, and this amplification served to estimate nucleated cell counts. Profiled with immunoSEQ multiplex PCR; TCRdb holds only in-frame clones, not every one. V and J calls and clone size come straight from that table; D and trimming were deduced from the DNA. This sample yields 150,000 to 200,000 clones, of which around nine tenths are seen a single time; more than 3% belongs to the top ten. J was trimmed by 1 base and V by 1 base; bases with no gene match: 9. From germline, CDR1 is KGHSH and CDR2 LQKENI. The CDR3 sequence is 18 residues long.

The TCR sequence derives from a man between 70 and 80 years old with acute or convalescent COVID-19. The specimen was peripheral blood. This rearrangement joins TRBV18 to TRBJ1-1; TRBD1 agrees at 10 bases. CDR3 sequence: CASSPLSGQGRGNTEAFF. The CDR3 DNA reads as TGTGCCAGCTCACCACTCTCGGGACAGGGGAGAGGGAACACTGAAGCTTTCTTT. The whole variable domain, remainder taken from reference TRBV18 and TRBJ1-1, is NAGVMQNPRHLVRRRGQEARLRCSPMKGHSHVYWYRQLPEEGLKFMVYLQKENIIDESGMPKERFSAEFPKEGPSILRIQQVVRGDSAAYFCASSPLSGQGRGNTEAFFGQGTRLTVV.